These T cell receptor beta chains were read from a single sample in a study of T cells in localized non-small cell lung cancer. Produced via immunoSEQ multiplex PCR; TCRdb's table is partial and in-frame only. The data show under 55,000 clones, 80% seen once. The sequenced sample was PBMCs, obtained before any cancer treatment. The receptors stem from a woman between 35 and 75 years old with stage II lung adenocarcinoma. The CDR3 runs from the conserved cysteine through the conserved F or W. The D gene is left open where the match is weak. For some rows the clone size is stated as once, few or many, or as a class when expanded; others skip it.

d_call j_call v_call clone_size cdr3_aa cdr3_nt
NA TRBJ2-6 TRBV27 few CASSFRGPGRPGTNVLTF TGTGCCAGCAGTTTTCGCGGACCCGGCCGTCCGGGTACTAACGTCCTGACTTTC
NA TRBJ1-1 TRBV5-1 once CASSRIGQSTEAFF TGCGCCAGCAGCCGGATTGGACAGAGCACGGAAGCTTTCTTT
NA TRBJ2-1 TRBV29-1 NA CSVAPGGNEQFF TGCAGCGTGGCCCCTGGGGGGAATGAGCAGTTCTTC
TRBD2 TRBJ2-5 TRBV13 few CASSLVGLAGARETQYF TGTGCCAGCAGCTTAGTCGGACTAGCGGGGGCGCGGGAGACCCAGTACTTC
TRBD1 TRBJ2-6 TRBV18 NA CASSPQGRQGALTGANVLTF TGTGCCAGCTCACCACAGGGAAGACAGGGGGCCTTGACTGGGGCCAACGTCCTGACTTTC
NA TRBJ2-5 TRBV19 NA CASGRGGFQETQYF TGTGCCAGTGGACGAGGGGGATTCCAAGAGACCCAGTACTTC
NA TRBJ1-1 TRBV5-1 NA CATSPAGTKGLTTEAFF TGCGCCACCAGCCCAGCAGGTACGAAGGGTCTGACGACAGAAGCTTTCTTT
TRBD2 TRBJ2-7 TRBV7-6 medium-sized CASSPGTSPDEQYF TGTGCCAGCAGCCCGGGGACTAGCCCGGACGAGCAGTACTTC
NA TRBJ1-1 TRBV7-2 NA CASSRQITEAFF TGTGCCAGCAGCCGACAGATCACTGAAGCTTTCTTT
NA TRBJ1-5 TRBV2 once CASSPDSQPQHF TGTGCCAGCAGTCCCGACTCTCAGCCCCAGCATTTT
NA TRBJ1-1 TRBV5-1 NA CASRWRAQGRGTEAFF TGCGCCAGCAGATGGCGGGCCCAGGGAAGGGGCACTGAAGCTTTCTTT
NA TRBJ2-1 TRBV2 NA CASSPTSPNEQFF TGTGCCAGCAGTCCAACAAGCCCGAATGAGCAGTTCTTC
TRBD1 TRBJ2-7 TRBV7-9 NA CASSPPVDRGPTYEQYF TGTGCCAGCAGCCCCCCCGTCGACAGGGGTCCCACCTACGAGCAGTACTTC
NA TRBJ1-1 TRBV21-1 NA CASVISGTEAFF TGTGCCAGCGTGATCTCGGGCACTGAAGCTTTCTTT
NA TRBJ2-1 TRBV19 NA CASTRGPGPPSYNEQFF TGTGCCAGTACCCGAGGCCCGGGACCACCATCCTACAATGAGCAGTTCTTC
NA TRBJ2-1 TRBV28 once CASSKTGNYNEQFF TGTGCCAGCAGCAAAACAGGTAACTACAATGAGCAGTTCTTC